The 15 T cell receptor beta chains below come from one sample, sequenced in a study of blood T cell repertoires in COVID-19. Profiled with immunoSEQ multiplex PCR; TCRdb holds only in-frame clones, not every one. The table shows about 320,000 clones, with almost 85% occurring only once. Sequencing was done on a sample of peripheral blood. The receptors here all came from a human donor in a cohort sampled during active COVID-19.

This clone showed up many times. This sequence joins TRBV2 and TRBJ1-5, with D perhaps matching TRBD1 (5 bases). Trimming shortened V by 9 bases and J by 10 bases, and 13 bases separated the two germline ends. CDR3 length: 11 residues. Germline values: CDR1 SNHLY, CDR2 FYNNEI. Here the CDR3 reads CASKSREPQHF. As DNA, the CDR3 is TGTGCCAGTAAATCCAGGGAACCCCAGCATTTT.

The chain couples TRBV19 to TRBJ2-2; D uncertain. Germline V gene sequence: CDR1 LNHDA, CDR2 SQIVND (reference sequence). V shed 0 bases and J shed 1 base, with 3 bases lying between them. The CDR3 runs 14 residues. The CDR3 DNA sequence: TGTGCCAGTAGTATAGAACAGAACACCGGGGAGCTGTTTTTT. This gives the protein CASSIEQNTGELFF.

The rearrangement joins TRBV30 to TRBJ2-3, with D possibly matching TRBD2 (5 bases). The CDR3 is made up of 13 amino acids. Trimming took 5 bases from V and 4 from J, leaving 13 bases between them. Germline values: CDR1 GTSNPN, CDR2 SVGIG (reference sequence). The chain's CDR3 is CAWARLTADTQYF. CDR3 DNA: TGTGCCTGGGCGAGACTAACCGCAGATACGCAGTATTTT.

The chain is built from TRBV7-3 and TRBJ1-2; 9 positions agree with TRBD1. Germline V gene data show CDR1 as SGHTA and CDR2 as FQGTGA. CDR3 length: 15 residues. V was pared by 5 bases and J by 6 bases, with 10 bases of the junction left unmatched. CDR3 DNA sequence: TGTGCCAGCAGCCCGGGGACAGGGTCCCACGATGGCTACACCTTC. This codes for CASSPGTGSHDGYTF. Full variable domain (remainder filled in from reference TRBV7-3 and TRBJ1-2): GAGVSQTPSNKVTEKGKYVELRCDPISGHTALYWYRQSLGQGPEFLIYFQGTGAADDSGLPNDRFFAVRPEGSVSTLKIQRTERGDSAVYLCASSPGTGSHDGYTFGSGTRLTVV.

V and J are TRBV5-6 and TRBJ1-1; D perhaps matches TRBD1 (5 bases). V lost 4 bases and J lost 3, with 16 bases in between. Germline assignment: CDR1 SGHDT and CDR2 YYEEEE. The CDR3 sequence is 15 residues long. The CDR3 region is CASSPTGGFHTEAFF. The CDR3 DNA sequence: TGTGCCAGCAGCCCAACAGGAGGGTTCCACACTGAAGCTTTCTTT.

A single count supports this clone. The rearrangement joins TRBV29-1 to TRBJ1-1; D call uncertain. CDR1 SQVTM and CDR2 ANQGSEA come from the germline V gene. There are 11 residues in the CDR3. V shed 5 bases and J shed 5 bases, with 9 bases lying between them. The DNA of the CDR3 is TGCAGCGTTTCCGCGAGAACTGAAGCTTTCTTT. It translates to CSVSARTEAFF.

V gene TRBV6-5 combines with J gene TRBJ2-7; 9 positions match TRBD1. Looked up from germline, CDR1 is MNHEY and CDR2 is SVGAGI. The trim removed 0 bases at V and 6 bases at J, leaving 9 bases unmatched. The CDR3 contains 16 residues. The CDR3 sequence is CASSYSSQYRGREQYF. Here the CDR3 DNA reads TGTGCCAGCAGTTACTCAAGCCAGTACAGGGGGCGCGAGCAGTACTTC.

The chain employs TRBV7-7 and TRBJ2-3, with D tentatively TRBD2 (6 bases). V was pared by 5 bases and J by 2 bases, with 14 bases between. The CDR3 runs to 15 residues. Germline loops: CDR1 SSHAT, CDR2 FNYEAQ (reference sequence). The CDR3 is CASSLGTPDTDTQYF. CDR3 coding DNA: TGTGCCAGCAGCCTCGGGACTCCCGACACAGATACGCAGTATTTT.

This clone was detected once. V is TRBV3-1 (or the pseudogene TRBV3-2) and J is TRBJ1-2, with 7 positions matching TRBD1. From germline, CDR1 is LGHDT and CDR2 YNNKEL (reference sequence). This CDR3 is built from 12 residues. The V segment lost 8 bases and the J segment 8 bases; nucleotides outside the gene matches: 8. The CDR3 region is CASEDRVYGYTF. CDR3 coding DNA: TGTGCCAGCGAAGACAGGGTCTACGGCTACACCTTC.

CDR3 loop: CASSVGTGTSGNTIYF. CDR3 coding DNA: TGCGCCAGCAGCGTAGGGACAGGGACTTCTGGAAACACCATATATTTT. V and J are TRBV5-1 and TRBJ1-3; 9 nucleotides align to TRBD1. This CDR3 region has 16 residues. Germline CDR1 reads SGHRS; CDR2 reads YFSETQ. Trimming took 4 bases from V and 1 from J; bases not matched to a gene: 6.

This chain uses TRBV11-2 with TRBJ2-1, with 11 bases identical to TRBD2. Germline lookup yields CDR1 SGHAT and CDR2 FQNNGV. The ends lost 0 bases at V and 7 bases at J; junction bases unmatched: 11. The CDR3 covers 18 residues. In nucleotides, the CDR3 is TGTGCCAGCAGCTTAGATAACTCTAGCGGGGGGCCAAGAAATGAGCAGTTCTTC. Translating it yields CASSLDNSSGGPRNEQFF.

The CDR3 reads CASSEGGPRGYTF. CDR3 nucleotides: TGTGCCAGCAGTGAAGGAGGCCCTAGGGGCTACACCTTC. V usage is TRBV2 and J usage is TRBJ1-2; unclear D gene. CDR1 and CDR2 (germline): SNHLY, FYNNEI. Trimming stripped 1 base from V and 8 bases from J, with 11 bases between. The CDR3 extends over 13 amino acids.

The CDR3 sequence is CAVSTENYGYTF. For the CDR3, the DNA is TGCGCCGTCTCCACAGAGAACTATGGCTACACCTTC. V is TRBV4-1 and J is TRBJ1-2; D gene unclear. This CDR3 is 12 amino acids long. Germline V lookup: CDR1 MGHRA, CDR2 YSYEKL. Trimming removed 11 bases at V and 2 bases at J, with 12 bases between.

This rearrangement joins TRBV5-5 to TRBJ1-2, with 9 bases identical to TRBD1. This CDR3 has 16 amino acids. The trim removed 0 bases at V and 1 base at J, leaving 4 bases unmatched. In germline, CDR1 is SGHKS, CDR2 YYEKEE (reference sequence). As DNA, the CDR3 is TGTGCCAGCAGCTTGGCGGGGACAGGGTATAACTATGGCTACACCTTC. Translating it yields CASSLAGTGYNYGYTF.

The V gene is TRBV11-2, the J gene TRBJ1-3; 7 positions agree with TRBD1. The germline V gene encodes CDR1 SGHAT and CDR2 FQNNGV. Losses at the gene ends were 3 bases for V and 3 bases for J; bases not matched to a gene: 8. CDR3 length equals 16 residues. Here the CDR3 reads CASSFQTGKGGNTIYF. Written as DNA, the CDR3 is TGTGCCAGCAGCTTTCAGACAGGGAAGGGTGGAAACACCATATATTTT.